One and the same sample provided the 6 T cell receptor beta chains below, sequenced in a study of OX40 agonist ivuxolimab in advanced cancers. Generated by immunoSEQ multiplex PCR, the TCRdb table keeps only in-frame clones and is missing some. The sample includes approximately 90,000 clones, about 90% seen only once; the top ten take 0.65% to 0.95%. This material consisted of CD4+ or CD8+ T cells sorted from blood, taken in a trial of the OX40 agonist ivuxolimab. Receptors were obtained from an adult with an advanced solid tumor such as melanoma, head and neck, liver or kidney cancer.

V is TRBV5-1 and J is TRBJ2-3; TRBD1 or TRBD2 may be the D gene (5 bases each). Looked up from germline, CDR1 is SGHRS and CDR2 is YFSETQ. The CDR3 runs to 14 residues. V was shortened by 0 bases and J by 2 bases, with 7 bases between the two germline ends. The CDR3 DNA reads TGCGCCAGCAGCTTGGGGGGGTACACAGATACGCAGTATTTT. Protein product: CASSLGGYTDTQYF.

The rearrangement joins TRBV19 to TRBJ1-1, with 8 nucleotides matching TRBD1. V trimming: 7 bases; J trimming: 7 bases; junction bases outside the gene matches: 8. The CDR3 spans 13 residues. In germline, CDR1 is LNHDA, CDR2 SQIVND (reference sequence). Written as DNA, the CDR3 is TGTGCCAGTACGGACAGGGTCTATAGTGAAGCTTTCTTT. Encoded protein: CASTDRVYSEAFF. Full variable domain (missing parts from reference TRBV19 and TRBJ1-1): DGGITQSPKYLFRKEGQNVTLSCEQNLNHDAMYWYRQDPGQGLRLIYYSQIVNDFQKGDIAEGYSVSREKKESFPLTVTSAQKNPTAFYLCASTDRVYSEAFFGQGTRLTVV.

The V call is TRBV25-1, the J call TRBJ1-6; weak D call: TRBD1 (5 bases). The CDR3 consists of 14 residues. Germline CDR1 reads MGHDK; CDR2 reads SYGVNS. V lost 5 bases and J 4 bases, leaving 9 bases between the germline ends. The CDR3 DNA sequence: TGTGCCAGCAGTATAGGGGCATATAATTCACCCCTCCACTTT. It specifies CASSIGAYNSPLHF. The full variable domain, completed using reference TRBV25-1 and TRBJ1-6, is EADIYQTPRYLVIGTGKKITLECSQTMGHDKMYWYQQDPGMELHLIHYSYGVNSTEKGDLSSESTVSRIRTEHFPLTLESARPSHTSQYLCASSIGAYNSPLHFGNGTRLTVT.

This CDR3 is CASTPFRQGGEKLFF. DNA of the CDR3: TGTGCCAGTACCCCCTTTCGACAGGGGGGGGAAAAACTGTTTTTT. The chain carries TRBV28 and TRBJ1-4; 9 positions match TRBD1. The CDR3 spans 15 residues. V trimming: 9 bases; J trimming: 8 bases; junction bases outside the gene matches: 13. Germline V gene data show CDR1 as MDHEN and CDR2 as SYDVKM.

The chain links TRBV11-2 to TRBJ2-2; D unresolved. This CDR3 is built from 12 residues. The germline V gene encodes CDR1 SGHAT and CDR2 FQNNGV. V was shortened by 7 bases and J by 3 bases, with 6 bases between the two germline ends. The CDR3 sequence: CASKWDTGELFF. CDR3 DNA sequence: TGTGCCAGCAAGTGGGACACCGGGGAGCTGTTTTTT.

In DNA form, the CDR3 reads TGTGCCAGCAGCTTAGCGCGCGGGGGGTTTTCCAATGAGCAGTTCTTC. Translating gives CASSLARGGFSNEQFF. The rearrangement joins TRBV7-2 to TRBJ2-1; 8 bases are shared with TRBD2. This CDR3 has 16 amino acids. The germline CDR1 and CDR2 sequences are SGHTA and FQGNSA. J lost 6 bases, V lost 0 bases, and 7 bases had no gene match.